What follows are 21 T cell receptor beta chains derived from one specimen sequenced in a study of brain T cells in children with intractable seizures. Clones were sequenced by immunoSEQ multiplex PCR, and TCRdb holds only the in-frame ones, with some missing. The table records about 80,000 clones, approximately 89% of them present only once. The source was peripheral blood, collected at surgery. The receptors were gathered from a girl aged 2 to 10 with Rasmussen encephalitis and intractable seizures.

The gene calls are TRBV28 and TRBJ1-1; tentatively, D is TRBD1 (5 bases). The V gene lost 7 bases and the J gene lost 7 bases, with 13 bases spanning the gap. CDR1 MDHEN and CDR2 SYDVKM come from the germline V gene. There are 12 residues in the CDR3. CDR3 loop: CASNLGGSEAFF. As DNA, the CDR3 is TGTGCCAGCAACTTGGGGGGGAGTGAAGCTTTCTTT. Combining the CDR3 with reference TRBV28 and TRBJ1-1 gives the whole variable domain DVKVTQSSRYLVKRTGEKVFLECVQDMDHENMFWYRQDPGLGLRLIYFSYDVKMKEKGDIPEGYSVSREKKERFSLILESASTNQTSMYLCASNLGGSEAFFGQGTRLTVV.

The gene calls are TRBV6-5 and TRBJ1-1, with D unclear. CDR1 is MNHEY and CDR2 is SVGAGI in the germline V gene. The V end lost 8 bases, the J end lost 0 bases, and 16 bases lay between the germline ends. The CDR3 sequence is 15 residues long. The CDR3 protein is CASRGIGRMNTEAFF. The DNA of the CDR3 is TGTGCCAGCCGGGGAATAGGACGGATGAACACTGAAGCTTTCTTT.

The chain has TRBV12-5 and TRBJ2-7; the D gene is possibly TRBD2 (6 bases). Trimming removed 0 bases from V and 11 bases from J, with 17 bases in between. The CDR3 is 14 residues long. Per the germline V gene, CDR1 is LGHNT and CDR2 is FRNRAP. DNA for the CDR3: TGTGCTAGTGGTTTGGTACCGGGACTCATGTCGAAGTACTTC. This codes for CASGLVPGLMSKYF.

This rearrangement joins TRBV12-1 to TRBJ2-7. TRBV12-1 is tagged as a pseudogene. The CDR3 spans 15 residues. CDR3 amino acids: CASSRPGRKSYEQYF. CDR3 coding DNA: TGTGCCAGCAGCCGCCCGGGACGCAAGTCCTACGAGCAGTACTTC.

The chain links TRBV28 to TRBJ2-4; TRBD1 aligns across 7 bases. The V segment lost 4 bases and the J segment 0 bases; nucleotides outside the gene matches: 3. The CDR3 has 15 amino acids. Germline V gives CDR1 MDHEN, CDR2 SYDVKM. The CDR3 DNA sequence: TGTGCCAGCAGTTCGACAGGGTCAGCCAAAAACATTCAGTACTTC. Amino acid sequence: CASSSTGSAKNIQYF.

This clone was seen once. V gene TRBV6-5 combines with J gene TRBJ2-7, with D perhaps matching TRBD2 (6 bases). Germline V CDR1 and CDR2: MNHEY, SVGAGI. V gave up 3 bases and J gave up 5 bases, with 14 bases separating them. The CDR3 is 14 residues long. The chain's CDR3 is CASSYRGSFHEQYF. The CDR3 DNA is TGTGCCAGCAGTTATCGGGGGTCTTTCCACGAGCAGTACTTC.

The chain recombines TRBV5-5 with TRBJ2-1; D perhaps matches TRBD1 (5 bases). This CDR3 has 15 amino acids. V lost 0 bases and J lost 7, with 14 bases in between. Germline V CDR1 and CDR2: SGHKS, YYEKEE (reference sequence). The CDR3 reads CASSLGVIAGNEQFF. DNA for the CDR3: TGTGCCAGCAGCTTGGGGGTGATAGCAGGGAATGAGCAGTTCTTC.

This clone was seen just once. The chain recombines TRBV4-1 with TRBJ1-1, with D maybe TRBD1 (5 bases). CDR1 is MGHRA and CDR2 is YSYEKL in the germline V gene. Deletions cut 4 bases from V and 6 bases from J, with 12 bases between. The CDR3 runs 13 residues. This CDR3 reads CASSRARGSEAFF. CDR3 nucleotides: TGCGCCAGCAGCCGGGCCCGGGGGTCTGAAGCTTTCTTT.

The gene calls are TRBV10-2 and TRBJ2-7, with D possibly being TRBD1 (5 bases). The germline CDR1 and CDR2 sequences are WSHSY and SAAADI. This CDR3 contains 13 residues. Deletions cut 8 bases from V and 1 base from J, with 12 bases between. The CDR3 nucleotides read TGCGCCAGCTTAGGGGCAGTATCCTACGAGCAGTACTTC. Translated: CASLGAVSYEQYF.

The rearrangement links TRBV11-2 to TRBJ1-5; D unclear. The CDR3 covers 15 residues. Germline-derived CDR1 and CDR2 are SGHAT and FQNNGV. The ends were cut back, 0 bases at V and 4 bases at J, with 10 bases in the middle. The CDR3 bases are TGTGCCAGCAGCTTAGACAGAGCCTCAAATCAGCCCCAGCATTTT. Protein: CASSLDRASNQPQHF.

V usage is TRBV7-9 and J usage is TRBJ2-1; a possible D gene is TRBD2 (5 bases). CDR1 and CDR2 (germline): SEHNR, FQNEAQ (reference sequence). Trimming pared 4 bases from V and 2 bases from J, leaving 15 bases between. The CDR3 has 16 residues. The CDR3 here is CASSSRFEGTYNEQFF. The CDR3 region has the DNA TGTGCCAGCAGCTCCCGTTTTGAGGGTACCTACAATGAGCAGTTCTTC.

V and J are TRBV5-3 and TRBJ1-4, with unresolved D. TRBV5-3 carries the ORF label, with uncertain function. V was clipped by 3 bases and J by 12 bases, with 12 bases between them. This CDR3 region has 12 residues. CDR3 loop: CARSSDRLELFF. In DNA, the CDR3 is TGTGCCAGAAGCTCGGATCGTTTGGAACTGTTTTTT.

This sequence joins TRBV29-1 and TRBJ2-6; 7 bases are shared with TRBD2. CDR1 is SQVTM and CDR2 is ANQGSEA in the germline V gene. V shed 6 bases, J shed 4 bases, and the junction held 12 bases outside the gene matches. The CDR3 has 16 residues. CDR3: CSVMREKVAGANVLTF. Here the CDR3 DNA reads TGCAGCGTGATGCGGGAGAAAGTGGCCGGGGCCAACGTCCTGACTTTC.

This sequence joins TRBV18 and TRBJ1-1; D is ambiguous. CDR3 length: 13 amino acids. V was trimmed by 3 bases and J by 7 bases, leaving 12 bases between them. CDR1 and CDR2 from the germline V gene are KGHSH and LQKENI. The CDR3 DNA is TGTGCCAGCTCACCTACAGAACTCCGTGAAGCTTTCTTT. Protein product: CASSPTELREAFF.

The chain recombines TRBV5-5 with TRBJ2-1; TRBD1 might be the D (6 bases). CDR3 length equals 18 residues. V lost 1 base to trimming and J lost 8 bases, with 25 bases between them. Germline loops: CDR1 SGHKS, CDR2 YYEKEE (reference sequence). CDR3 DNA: TGTGCCAGCAGCTTGTTGGGGCAGGGGCAGGGGCGCATGTATGAGCAGTTCTTC. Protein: CASSLLGQGQGRMYEQFF. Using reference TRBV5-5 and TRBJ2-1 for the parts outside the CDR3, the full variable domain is DAGVTQSPTHLIKTRGQQVTLRCSPISGHKSVSWYQQVLGQGPQFIFQYYEKEERGRGNFPDRFSARQFPNYSSELNVNALLLGDSALYLCASSLLGQGQGRMYEQFFGPGTRLTVL.

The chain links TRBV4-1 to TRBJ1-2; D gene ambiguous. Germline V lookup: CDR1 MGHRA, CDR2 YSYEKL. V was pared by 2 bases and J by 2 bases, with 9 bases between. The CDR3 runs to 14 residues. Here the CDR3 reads CASSQPHRNYGYTF. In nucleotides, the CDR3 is TGCGCCAGCAGCCAACCCCACAGAAACTATGGCTACACCTTC.

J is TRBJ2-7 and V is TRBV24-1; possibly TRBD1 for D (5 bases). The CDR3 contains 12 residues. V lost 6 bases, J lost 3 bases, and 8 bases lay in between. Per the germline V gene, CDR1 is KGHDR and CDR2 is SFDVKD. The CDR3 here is CATSKDSYEQYF. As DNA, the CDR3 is TGTGCCACCAGTAAAGACAGCTACGAGCAGTACTTC.

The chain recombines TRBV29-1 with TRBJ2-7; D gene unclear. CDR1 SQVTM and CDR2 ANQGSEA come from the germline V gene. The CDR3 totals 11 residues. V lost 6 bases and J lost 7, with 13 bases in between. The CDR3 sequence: CSVAPRGEQYF. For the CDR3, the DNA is TGCAGCGTCGCTCCCAGAGGAGAGCAGTACTTC.

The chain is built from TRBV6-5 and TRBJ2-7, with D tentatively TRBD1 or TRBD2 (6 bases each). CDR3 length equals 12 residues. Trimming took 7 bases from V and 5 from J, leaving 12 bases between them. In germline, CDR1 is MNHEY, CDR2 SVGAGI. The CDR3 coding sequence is TGTGCCAGCACCGGGGGCAGGGACGAGCAGTACTTC. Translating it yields CASTGGRDEQYF.

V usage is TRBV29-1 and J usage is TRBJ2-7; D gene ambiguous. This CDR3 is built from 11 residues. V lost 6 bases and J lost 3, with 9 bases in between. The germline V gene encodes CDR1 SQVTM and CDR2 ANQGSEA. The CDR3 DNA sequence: TGCAGCGTAGTGTACTACTACGAGCAGTACTTC. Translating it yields CSVVYYYEQYF.

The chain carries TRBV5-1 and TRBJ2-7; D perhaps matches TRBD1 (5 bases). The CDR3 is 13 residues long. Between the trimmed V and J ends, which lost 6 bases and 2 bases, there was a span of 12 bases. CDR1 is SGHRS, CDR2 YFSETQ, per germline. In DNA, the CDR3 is TGCGCCAGCACCCGAACAGGTACCTACGAGCAGTACTTC. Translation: CASTRTGTYEQYF.